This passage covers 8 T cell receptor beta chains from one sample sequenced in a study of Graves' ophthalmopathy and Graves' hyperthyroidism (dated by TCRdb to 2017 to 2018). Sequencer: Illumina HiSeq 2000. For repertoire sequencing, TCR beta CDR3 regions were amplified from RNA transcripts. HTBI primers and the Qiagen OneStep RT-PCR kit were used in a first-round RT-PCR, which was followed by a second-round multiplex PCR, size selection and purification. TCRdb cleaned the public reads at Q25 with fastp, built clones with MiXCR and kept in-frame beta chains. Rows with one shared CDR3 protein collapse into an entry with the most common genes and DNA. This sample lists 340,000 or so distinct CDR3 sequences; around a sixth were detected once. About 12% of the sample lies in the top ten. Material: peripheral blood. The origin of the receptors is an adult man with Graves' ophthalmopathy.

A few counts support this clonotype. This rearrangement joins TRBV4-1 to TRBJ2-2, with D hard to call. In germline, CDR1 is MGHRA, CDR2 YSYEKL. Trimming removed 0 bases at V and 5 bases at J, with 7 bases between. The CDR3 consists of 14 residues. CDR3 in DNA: TGCGCCAGCAGCCAAGATCGGAGTACCGGGGAGCTGTTTTTT. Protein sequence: CASSQDRSTGELFF.

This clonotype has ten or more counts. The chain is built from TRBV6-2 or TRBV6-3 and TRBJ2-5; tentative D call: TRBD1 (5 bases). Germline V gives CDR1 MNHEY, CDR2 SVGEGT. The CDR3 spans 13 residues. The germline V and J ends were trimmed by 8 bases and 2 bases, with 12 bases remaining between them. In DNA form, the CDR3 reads TGTGCCAGCGCGCAGGGTAGACAAGAGACCCAGTACTTC. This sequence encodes CASAQGRQETQYF.

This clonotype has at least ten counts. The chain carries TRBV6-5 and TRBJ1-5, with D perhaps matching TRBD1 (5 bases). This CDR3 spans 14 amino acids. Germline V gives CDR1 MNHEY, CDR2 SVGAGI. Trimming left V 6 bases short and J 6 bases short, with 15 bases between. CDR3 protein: CASSLAAGLQPQHF. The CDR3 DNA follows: TGTGCCAGCAGCCTCGCGGCAGGGCTTCAGCCCCAGCATTTT.

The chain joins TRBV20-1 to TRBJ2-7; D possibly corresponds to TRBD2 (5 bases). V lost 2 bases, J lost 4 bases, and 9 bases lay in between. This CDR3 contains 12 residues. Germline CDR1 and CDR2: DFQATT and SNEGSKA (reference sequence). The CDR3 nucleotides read TGCAGTGCTAGACTAGCAGAGTACGAGCAGTACTTC. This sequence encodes CSARLAEYEQYF.

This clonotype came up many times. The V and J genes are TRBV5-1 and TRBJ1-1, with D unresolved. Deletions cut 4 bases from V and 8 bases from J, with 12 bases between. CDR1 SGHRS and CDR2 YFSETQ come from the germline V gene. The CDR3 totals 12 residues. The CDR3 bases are TGCGCCAGCAGCGATAAAGAGTTAGAAGCTTTCTTT. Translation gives CASSDKELEAFF.

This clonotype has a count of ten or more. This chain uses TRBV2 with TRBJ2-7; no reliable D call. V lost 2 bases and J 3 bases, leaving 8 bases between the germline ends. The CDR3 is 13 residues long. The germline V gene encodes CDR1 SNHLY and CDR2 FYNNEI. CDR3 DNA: TGTGCCAGCAGTGAACTGGCTAGCTACGAGCAGTACTTC. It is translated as CASSELASYEQYF.

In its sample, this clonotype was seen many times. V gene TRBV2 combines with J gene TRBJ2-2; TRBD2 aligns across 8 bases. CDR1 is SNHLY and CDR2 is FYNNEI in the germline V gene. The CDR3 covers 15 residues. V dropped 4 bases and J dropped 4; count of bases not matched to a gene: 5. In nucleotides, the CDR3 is TGTGCCAGCAGTGCTGACGGGGGGGCCACCGGGGAGCTGTTTTTT. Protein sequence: CASSADGGATGELFF.

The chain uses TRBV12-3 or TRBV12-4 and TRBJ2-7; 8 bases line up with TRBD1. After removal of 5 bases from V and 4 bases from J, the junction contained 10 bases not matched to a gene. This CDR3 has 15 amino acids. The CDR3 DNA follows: TGTGCCAGCAGTCTTCATACAGGGGGAAGATACGAGCAGTACTTC. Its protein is CASSLHTGGRYEQYF.